The 10 T cell receptor beta chains presented below share a single source sample, sequenced in a study of T-cell memory formation after mild COVID-19. TCRdb ran MiXCR on the 5' RACE reads and lists one entry per CDR3 protein. Of 550,000 to 700,000 distinct CDR3 sequences in the sample, about 18% were seen once. Material for sequencing was PBMCs or a T cell subset sorted from them (not recorded which). The receptors were sampled from an adult woman who had mild COVID-19 (a few samples of this study predate the infection). Cell type and time point are not known.

This clonotype was observed many times. V and J are TRBV18 and TRBJ2-3; either TRBD1 or TRBD2 may supply D (6 bases each). This CDR3 is built from 13 residues. Trimming took off 1 base at V and 5 bases at J, with 7 bases between the two ends. CDR1 and CDR2 (germline): KGHSH, LQKENI. CDR3 sequence (DNA): TGTGCCAGCTCACCACAGGGGGGAGATACGCAGTATTTT. This encodes CASSPQGGDTQYF.

This clonotype was seen only a few times. This chain connects TRBV4-1 to TRBJ2-2; TRBD2 aligns across 8 bases. Germline loops: CDR1 MGHRA, CDR2 YSYEKL. J lost 4 bases, V lost 1 base, and 14 bases had no gene match. The CDR3 covers 19 residues. CDR3 protein: CASSQAYLGAGVLTGELFF. The CDR3 bases are TGCGCCAGCAGCCAAGCGTACTTAGGAGCGGGGGTGCTCACCGGGGAGCTGTTTTTT.

The genes are TRBV7-9 and TRBJ2-7; TRBD1 aligns across 7 bases. The CDR3 sequence is 15 residues long. V trimming: 1 base; J trimming: 2 bases; junction bases outside the gene matches: 5. Germline V gives CDR1 SEHNR, CDR2 FQNEAQ (reference sequence). The DNA of the CDR3 is TGTGCCAGCAGCTTAGGGACAGGTCGGACCTACGAGCAGTACTTC. Its translation is CASSLGTGRTYEQYF.

This clonotype was counted between two and nine times. J is TRBJ1-2 and V is TRBV18; no clear D gene. The CDR3 has 13 amino acids. V lost 4 bases and J 8 bases, leaving 14 bases between the germline ends. Germline CDR1 reads KGHSH; CDR2 reads LQKENI. The CDR3 here is CASSRGPLEGYTF. CDR3 DNA sequence: TGTGCCAGCTCACGCGGTCCTCTGGAGGGCTACACCTTC.

A few counts support this clonotype. The chain links TRBV18 to TRBJ2-6, with D possibly matching TRBD1 (6 bases). V was pared by 1 base and J by 1 base, with 14 bases between. The V gene's germline CDR1 is KGHSH and CDR2 LQKENI. This CDR3 is built from 18 residues. The CDR3 loop reads CASSPRIPGESGANVLTF. CDR3 sequence (DNA): TGTGCCAGCTCACCACGAATTCCAGGGGAATCTGGGGCCAACGTCCTGACTTTC.

This clonotype came up a few times. The J gene is TRBJ1-1, the V gene TRBV6-5; D call uncertain. Deletions cut 10 bases from V and 5 bases from J, with 14 bases between. CDR1 and CDR2 from the germline V gene are MNHEY and SVGAGI. This CDR3 comprises 12 residues. CDR3 DNA: TGTGCCACCTCTCTCCCGAGTACTGAAGCTTTCTTT. Its protein product is CATSLPSTEAFF.

This clonotype was observed once. The chain couples TRBV20-1 to TRBJ2-7; D possibly corresponds to TRBD1 (6 bases). Trimming removed 3 bases from V and 4 bases from J, with 19 bases in between. This CDR3 is built from 15 residues. The germline V gene encodes CDR1 DFQATT and CDR2 SNEGSKA (reference sequence). CDR3: CSASTTLGAPYEQYF. CDR3 nucleotides: TGCAGTGCTAGCACCACGTTGGGGGCACCGTACGAGCAGTACTTC.

The chain links TRBV6-2 or TRBV6-3 to TRBJ2-5, with a tentative D call TRBD1 (5 bases). This CDR3 region has 13 residues. Germline CDR1 is MNHEY and CDR2 is SVGEGT. V lost 5 bases, J lost 3 bases, and 10 bases lay in between. The CDR3 DNA reads TGTGCCAGCAGTAAGCAGGGCAAAGAGACCCAGTACTTC. Its translation is CASSKQGKETQYF.

The V call is TRBV6-6, the J call TRBJ2-6, with D possibly being TRBD1 (6 bases). From germline, CDR1 is MNHNY and CDR2 SVGAGI (reference sequence). Trimming left V 0 bases short and J 0 bases short, with 24 bases between. This CDR3 has 22 amino acids. CDR3 in amino acids: CASSYSLSRTVNPRSGANVLTF. The CDR3 DNA sequence: TGTGCCAGCAGTTACTCGTTGTCTAGGACAGTCAACCCCCGCTCTGGGGCCAACGTCCTGACTTTC.

This clonotype has only a few counts. The V and J genes are TRBV6-2 or TRBV6-3 and TRBJ1-2, with D perhaps TRBD1 (5 bases). This CDR3 comprises 13 residues. V was clipped by 4 bases and J by 4 bases, with 10 bases between them. Per germline, CDR1 MNHEY and CDR2 SVGEGT. CDR3 loop: CASSWGGVYGYTF. The CDR3 region has the DNA TGTGCCAGCAGTTGGGGCGGGGTCTATGGCTACACCTTC.